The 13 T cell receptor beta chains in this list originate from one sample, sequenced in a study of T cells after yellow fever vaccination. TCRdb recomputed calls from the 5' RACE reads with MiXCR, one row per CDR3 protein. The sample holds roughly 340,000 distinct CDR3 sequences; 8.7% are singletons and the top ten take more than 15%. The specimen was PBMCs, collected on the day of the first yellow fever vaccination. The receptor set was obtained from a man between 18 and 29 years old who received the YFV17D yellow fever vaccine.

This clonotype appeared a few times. In DNA form, the CDR3 reads TGCGCCAGCAGCTTGAACCCTTGGGACAGAGGCAATCAGCCCCAGCATTTT. It specifies CASSLNPWDRGNQPQHF. The V call is TRBV5-1, the J call TRBJ1-5; TRBD1 agrees at 7 bases. With 1 base clipped from V and 2 bases from J, the junction kept 9 bases outside the gene matches. Looked up from germline, CDR1 is SGHRS and CDR2 is YFSETQ. This CDR3 is built from 17 residues.

The CDR3 nucleotides are TGCGCCAGCAGAAAAGAGATGAACACTGAAGCTTTCTTT. This sequence encodes CASRKEMNTEAFF. The chain links TRBV5-1 to TRBJ1-1; no clear D. Germline-derived CDR1 and CDR2 are SGHRS and YFSETQ. The CDR3 loop spans 13 amino acids. Trimming shortened V by 5 bases and J by 0 bases, and 8 bases separated the two germline ends. Full variable domain (missing parts from reference TRBV5-1 and TRBJ1-1): KAGVTQTPRYLIKTRGQQVTLSCSPISGHRSVSWYQQTPGQGLQFLFEYFSETQRNKGNFPGRFSGRQFSNSRSEMNVSTLELGDSALYLCASRKEMNTEAFFGQGTRLTVV.

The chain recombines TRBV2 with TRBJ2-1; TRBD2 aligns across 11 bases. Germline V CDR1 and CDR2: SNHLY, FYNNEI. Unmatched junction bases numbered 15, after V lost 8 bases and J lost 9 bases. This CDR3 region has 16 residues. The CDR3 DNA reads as TGTGCCAGCCATCGAGATAGCGGGGGGGGCCTGGGTGAGCAGTTCTTC. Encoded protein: CASHRDSGGGLGEQFF. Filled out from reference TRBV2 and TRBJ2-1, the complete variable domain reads EPEVTQTPSHQVTQMGQEVILRCVPISNHLYFYWYRQILGQKVEFLVSFYNNEISEKSEIFDDQFSVERPDGSNFTLKIRSTKLEDSAMYFCASHRDSGGGLGEQFFGPGTRLTVL.

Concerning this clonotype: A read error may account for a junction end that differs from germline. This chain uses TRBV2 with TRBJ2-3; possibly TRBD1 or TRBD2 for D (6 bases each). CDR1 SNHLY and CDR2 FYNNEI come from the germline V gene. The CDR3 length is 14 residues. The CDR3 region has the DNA TGTGCCAGCAGTGAACTGTCAGATGGGGGGCAGGAGAATTTT. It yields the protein CASSELSDGGQENF.

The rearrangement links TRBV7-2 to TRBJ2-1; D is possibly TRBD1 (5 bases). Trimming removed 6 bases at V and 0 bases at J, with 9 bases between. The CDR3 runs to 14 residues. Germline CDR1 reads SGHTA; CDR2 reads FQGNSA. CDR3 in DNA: TGTGCCAGCAGTTACAGGACCTCCTACAATGAGCAGTTCTTC. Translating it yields CASSYRTSYNEQFF. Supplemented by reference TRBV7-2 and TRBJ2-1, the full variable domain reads GAGVSQSPSNKVTEKGKDVELRCDPISGHTALYWYRQSLGQGLEFLIYFQGNSAPDKSGLPSDRFSAERTGGSVSTLTIQRTQQEDSAVYLCASSYRTSYNEQFFGPGTRLTVL.

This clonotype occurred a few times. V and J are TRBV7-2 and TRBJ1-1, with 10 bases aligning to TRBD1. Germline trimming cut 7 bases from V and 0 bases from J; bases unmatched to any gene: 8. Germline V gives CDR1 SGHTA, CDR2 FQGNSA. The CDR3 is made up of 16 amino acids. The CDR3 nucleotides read TGTGCCAGCACACGACAGGGGGCGTTGATGAACACTGAAGCTTTCTTT. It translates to CASTRQGALMNTEAFF.

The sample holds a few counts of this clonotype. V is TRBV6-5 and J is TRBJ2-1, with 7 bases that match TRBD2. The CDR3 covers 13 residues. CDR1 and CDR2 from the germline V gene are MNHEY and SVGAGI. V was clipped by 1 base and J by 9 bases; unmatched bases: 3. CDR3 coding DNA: TGTGCCAGCAGTTACTTTCAGCGGGGTGAGCAGTTCTTC. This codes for CASSYFQRGEQFF.

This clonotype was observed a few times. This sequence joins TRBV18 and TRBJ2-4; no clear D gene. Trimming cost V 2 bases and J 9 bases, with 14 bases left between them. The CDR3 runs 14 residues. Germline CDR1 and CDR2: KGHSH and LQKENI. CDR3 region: CASSPREGSGIQYF. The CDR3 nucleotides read TGTGCCAGCTCACCAAGGGAAGGGTCGGGCATTCAGTACTTC.

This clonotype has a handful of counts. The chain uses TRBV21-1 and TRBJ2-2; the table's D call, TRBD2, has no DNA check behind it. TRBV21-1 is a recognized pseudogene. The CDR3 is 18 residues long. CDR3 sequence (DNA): TGTGCCAGCAGCAAAGATGCGGTAGTCCTCCCGAACACCGGGGAGCTGTTTTTT. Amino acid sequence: CASSKDAVVLPNTGELFF.

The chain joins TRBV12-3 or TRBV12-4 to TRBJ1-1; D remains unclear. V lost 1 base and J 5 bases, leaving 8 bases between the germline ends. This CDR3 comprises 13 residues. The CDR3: CASSLGPGTEAFF. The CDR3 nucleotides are TGTGCCAGCAGTTTAGGCCCGGGGACTGAAGCTTTCTTT.

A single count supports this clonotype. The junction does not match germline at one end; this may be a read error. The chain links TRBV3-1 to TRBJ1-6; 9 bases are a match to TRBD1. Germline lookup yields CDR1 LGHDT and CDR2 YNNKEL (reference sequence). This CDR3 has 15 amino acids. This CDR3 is CACSHLGQGDSPLHF. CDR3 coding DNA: TGTGCCTGCAGCCACCTGGGACAGGGAGATTCACCCCTCCACTTT.

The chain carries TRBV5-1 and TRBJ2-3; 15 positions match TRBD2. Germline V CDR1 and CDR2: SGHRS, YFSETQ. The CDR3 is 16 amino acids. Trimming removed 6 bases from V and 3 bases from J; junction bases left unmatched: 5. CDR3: CASKGTSGGLTDTQYF. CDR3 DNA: TGCGCCAGCAAAGGGACTAGCGGGGGGCTTACAGATACGCAGTATTTT.

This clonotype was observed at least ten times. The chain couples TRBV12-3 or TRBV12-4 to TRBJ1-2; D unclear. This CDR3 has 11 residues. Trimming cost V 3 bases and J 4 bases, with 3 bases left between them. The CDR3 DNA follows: TGTGCCAGCAGTTTCGGCTATGGCTACACCTTC. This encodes CASSFGYGYTF.